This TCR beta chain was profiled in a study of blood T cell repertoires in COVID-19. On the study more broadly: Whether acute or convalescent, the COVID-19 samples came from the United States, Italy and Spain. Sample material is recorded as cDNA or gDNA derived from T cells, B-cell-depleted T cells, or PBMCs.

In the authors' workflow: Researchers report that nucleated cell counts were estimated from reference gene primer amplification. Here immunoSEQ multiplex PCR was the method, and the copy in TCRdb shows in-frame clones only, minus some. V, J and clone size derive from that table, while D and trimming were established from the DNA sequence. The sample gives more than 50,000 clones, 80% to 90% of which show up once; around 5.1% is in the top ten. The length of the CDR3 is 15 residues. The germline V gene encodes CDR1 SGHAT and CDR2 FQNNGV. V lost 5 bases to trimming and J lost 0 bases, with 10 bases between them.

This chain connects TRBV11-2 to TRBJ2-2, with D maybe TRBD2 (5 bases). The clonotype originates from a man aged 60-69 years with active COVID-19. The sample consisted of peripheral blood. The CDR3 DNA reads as TGTGCCAGCAGCCCGGCGCGGGCGAACACCGGGGAGCTGTTTTTT. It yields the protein CASSPARANTGELFF.